Presented here are 30 T cell receptor beta chains from one specimen sequenced in a study of Graves' ophthalmopathy and Graves' hyperthyroidism. Amplification of TCR beta CDR3 regions used RNA transcripts. The first round was an RT-PCR with HTBI primers, and the second round was a multiplex PCR. One entry per CDR3 protein results from TCRdb running MiXCR on the multiplex PCR reads. Seen here are approximately 700,000 distinct CDR3 sequences, roughly two fifths observed once, and the top ten hold 3% to 4%. The specimen was peripheral blood. These receptors were taken from an adult man with Graves' ophthalmopathy.

The V and J genes are TRBV6-2 or TRBV6-3 and TRBJ2-7; no firm D call. CDR1 is MNHEY and CDR2 is SVGEGT in the germline V gene. The CDR3 covers 13 residues. Trimming stripped 5 bases from V and 7 bases from J, with 15 bases between. This CDR3 is CASSPLFAWEQYF. The CDR3 bases are TGTGCCAGCAGTCCCCTGTTTGCTTGGGAGCAGTACTTC.

Points on this clonotype: A much larger clonotype is one base distant, so this may be a read error. The CDR3 DNA reads TGTGCCAGCGGCGTAGTACCGACAGGGGGAGGGGACACCTTC. As protein: CASGVVPTGGGDTF. The V and J genes are TRBV9 and TRBJ1-2, with 9 bases aligning to TRBD1. There are 14 residues in the CDR3. Germline V gene data show CDR1 as SGDLS and CDR2 as YYNGEE.

This clonotype was observed once. The V and J genes are TRBV30 and TRBJ1-6, with no clear D. V shed 0 bases and J shed 11 bases, with 14 bases lying between them. The germline CDR1 and CDR2 sequences are GTSNPN and SVGIG (reference sequence). This CDR3 comprises 14 residues. DNA of the CDR3: TGTGCCTGGAGTGTTGGCCCTATCAAGCCACCCCTCCACTTT. Translating it yields CAWSVGPIKPPLHF. The variable domain in full, completed from reference TRBV30 and TRBJ1-6, reads SQTIHQWPATLVQPVGSPLSLECTVEGTSNPNLYWYRQAAGRGLQLLFYSVGIGQISSEVPQNLSASRPQDRQFILSSKKLLLSDSGFYLCAWSVGPIKPPLHFGNGTRLTVT.

This clonotype was counted once. The junction shows a germline mismatch at one end, possibly a read error. The chain employs TRBV19 and TRBJ2-7; weak D call: TRBD2 (5 bases). CDR1 is LNHDA and CDR2 is SQIVND in the germline V gene (reference sequence). The CDR3 is 13 amino acids. CDR3 DNA: TGTGCCAGTAGTATGCAGGACTCCTACGAGCAGTGCTTC. Amino acid sequence: CASSMQDSYEQCF.

J is TRBJ1-6 and V is TRBV6-1, with 9 bases that match TRBD1. Trimming removed 6 bases from V and 3 bases from J; junction bases left unmatched: 9. CDR1 MNHNS and CDR2 SASEGT come from the germline V gene. The length of the CDR3 is 17 residues. CDR3 residues: CASSTPADRGYNSPLHF. DNA of the CDR3: TGTGCCAGCAGCACTCCCGCGGACAGGGGCTATAATTCACCCCTCCACTTT.

This clonotype was seen many times. This chain uses TRBV7-2 with TRBJ1-5, with 7 bases fitting TRBD1. This CDR3 has 13 amino acids. After removal of 5 bases from V and 6 bases from J, the junction contained 4 bases not matched to a gene. Germline-derived CDR1 and CDR2 are SGHTA and FQGNSA. The chain's CDR3 is CASSTQGIQPQHF. The DNA of the CDR3 is TGTGCCAGCAGCACACAGGGGATTCAGCCCCAGCATTTT. Looking up the rest from reference TRBV7-2 and TRBJ1-5 gives the full variable domain: GAGVSQSPSNKVTEKGKDVELRCDPISGHTALYWYRQSLGQGLEFLIYFQGNSAPDKSGLPSDRFSAERTGGSVSTLTIQRTQQEDSAVYLCASSTQGIQPQHFGDGTRLSIL.

V and J are TRBV20-1 and TRBJ1-5; TRBD2 matches at 11 bases. The end of the DNA aligns better with TRBJ2-3, so the J call may be wrong. This CDR3 comprises 16 residues. Germline V gene lookup returns CDR1 DFQATT and CDR2 SNEGSKA (reference sequence). CDR3 protein: CSARWASGGSTDTQYF. Written as DNA, the CDR3 is TGCAGTGCTAGATGGGCTAGCGGGGGGAGCACAGATACGCAGTATTTT.

This clonotype appeared once. The rearrangement links TRBV5-1 to TRBJ2-1; 7 bases match TRBD1. The germline gives CDR1 SGHRS, CDR2 YFSETQ. J gave up 6 bases and V 0 bases, and 0 bases lay outside the gene matches. This CDR3 has 13 residues. The CDR3 loop is CASSLGDSNEQFF. The CDR3 DNA is TGCGCCAGCAGCTTGGGGGACAGCAATGAGCAGTTCTTC.

The chain couples TRBV5-1 to TRBJ2-1; 11 bases align to TRBD2. Germline V lookup: CDR1 SGHRS, CDR2 YFSETQ. The CDR3 contains 16 residues. The ends lost 5 bases at V and 6 bases at J; junction bases unmatched: 10. The CDR3 here is CASSSVAGGPGNEQFF. CDR3 sequence (DNA): TGCGCCAGCAGTTCCGTAGCGGGAGGGCCGGGCAATGAGCAGTTCTTC. Drawing the rest from reference TRBV5-1 and TRBJ2-1, the complete variable domain is KAGVTQTPRYLIKTRGQQVTLSCSPISGHRSVSWYQQTPGQGLQFLFEYFSETQRNKGNFPGRFSGRQFSNSRSEMNVSTLELGDSALYLCASSSVAGGPGNEQFFGPGTRLTVL.

A note on this clonotype: At one of its ends the junction is not consistent with the germline gene, which may arise from a read error. The chain is built from TRBV10-3 and TRBJ1-5; tentative D call: TRBD1 (5 bases). Germline loops: CDR1 ENHRY, CDR2 SYGVKD. The CDR3 is 13 amino acids. CDR3 region: CAIGDLGGSIQHF. The CDR3 DNA reads TGTGCCATCGGTGATTTGGGGGGGAGCATACAGCATTTT.

This chain links TRBV25-1 with TRBJ2-1; D call uncertain. Germline lookup yields CDR1 MGHDK and CDR2 SYGVNS. The CDR3 is 13 amino acids. V lost 5 bases, J lost 5 bases, and 10 bases lay in between. DNA for the CDR3: TGTGCCAGCAGTTACGAAGTACACAATGAGCAGTTCTTC. This encodes CASSYEVHNEQFF.

Concerning this clonotype: A junction boundary mismatches the germline segment, possibly from a read error. The rearrangement joins TRBV7-9 to TRBJ1-2; D is uncertain. Germline CDR1 is SEHNR and CDR2 is FQNEAQ (reference sequence). The CDR3 spans 15 residues. In DNA, the CDR3 is TGCGCCAGCAGCTTGGAGGTCGTAGGACTCTATGGCTACACCTTC. Its protein product is CASSLEVVGLYGYTF.

This clonotype was seen ten or more times. The chain employs TRBV6-5 and TRBJ1-2; D gene uncertain. The germline CDR1 and CDR2 sequences are MNHEY and SVGAGI. V lost 0 bases and J lost 4, with 9 bases in between. There are 14 residues in the CDR3. CDR3 sequence: CASSYSEGSYGYTF. CDR3 coding DNA: TGTGCCAGCAGTTACTCGGAAGGGAGCTATGGCTACACCTTC.

This clonotype appeared many times. This chain uses TRBV10-3 with TRBJ1-1; D is possibly TRBD1 (6 bases). Germline CDR1 and CDR2: ENHRY and SYGVKD. This CDR3 is 11 amino acids long. Trimming pared 6 bases from V and 10 bases from J, leaving 12 bases between. The CDR3 DNA reads as TGTGCCATCAGGGGGGGGGCTGTAGCTTTCTTT. Protein product: CAIRGGAVAFF.

This clonotype was seen at least ten times. Germline and junction disagree at one end, which may indicate a read error. This chain joins TRBV7-7 and TRBJ2-5; the match to TRBD1 covers 8 bases. Germline V gene lookup returns CDR1 SSHAT and CDR2 FNYEAQ (reference sequence). This CDR3 spans 15 amino acids. The CDR3 nucleotides are TGTGCTAGCAGCCAGAGGACAGGGATCGAAGAGACCCAGTACTTC. This sequence encodes CASSQRTGIEETQYF.

The chain employs TRBV7-2 and TRBJ1-1; D unresolved. The V gene's germline CDR1 is SGHTA and CDR2 FQGNSA. The CDR3 has 15 residues. V lost 0 bases and J lost 0, with 8 bases in between. The CDR3 here is CASSLALRMNTEAFF. The CDR3 bases are TGTGCCAGCAGCTTAGCGCTCCGGATGAACACTGAAGCTTTCTTT. Variable domain in full (rest from reference TRBV7-2 and TRBJ1-1): GAGVSQSPSNKVTEKGKDVELRCDPISGHTALYWYRQSLGQGLEFLIYFQGNSAPDKSGLPSDRFSAERTGGSVSTLTIQRTQQEDSAVYLCASSLALRMNTEAFFGQGTRLTVV.

The rearrangement uses TRBV2 and TRBJ2-6; D is possibly TRBD2 (6 bases). This CDR3 region has 15 residues. Germline CDR1 SNHLY, CDR2 FYNNEI. V lost 6 bases to trimming and J lost 4 bases, with 13 bases between them. The CDR3 DNA reads TGTGCCAGCAGGGGGAGGAACACCGGGGCCAACGTCCTGACTTTC. Encoded protein: CASRGRNTGANVLTF.

Worth noting for this clonotype: It may be a read error: a sequence one base away is much more abundant. This chain joins TRBV19 and TRBJ2-5; perhaps TRBD2 as D (6 bases). The V end lost 9 bases, the J end lost 2 bases, and 19 bases lay between the germline ends. This CDR3 is built from 15 residues. Germline V lookup: CDR1 LNHDA, CDR2 SQIVND (reference sequence). The CDR3 spells CASSSSPGTQETQYF. The CDR3 nucleotides are TGTGCCAGCAGTTCATCCCCCGGGACTCAAGAGACCCAGTACTTC.

The gene calls are TRBV10-3 and TRBJ1-1; 9 bases agree with TRBD1. Germline V gene sequence: CDR1 ENHRY, CDR2 SYGVKD. V was pared by 10 bases and J by 7 bases, with 16 bases of the junction left unmatched. The CDR3 is 15 amino acids. In DNA, the CDR3 is TGTGCCAGCAGCAGAGAAACCGGGACAGGGAGTGAAGCTTTCTTT. It yields the protein CASSRETGTGSEAFF.

This clonotype was detected ten times or more. In DNA form, the CDR3 reads TGCGCCAGCAGCTTGTCGCTAGCGGGGGAGGAGACCCAGTACTTC. Protein product: CASSLSLAGEETQYF. This sequence joins TRBV5-1 and TRBJ2-5, with TRBD2 identical over 10 bases. The CDR3 is 15 residues long. V lost 1 base to trimming and J lost 5 bases; unmatched junction nucleotides: 5. Germline CDR1 and CDR2: SGHRS and YFSETQ.

V usage is TRBV4-2 and J usage is TRBJ2-5; 11 bases align to TRBD2. The CDR3 is 16 residues long. The J segment lost 7 bases and the V segment lost 0 bases, leaving 7 bases of the junction unmatched. Germline V gene sequence: CDR1 LGHNA, CDR2 YNFKEQ. The CDR3 protein is CASSQDNSGGAPTQYF. In DNA, the CDR3 is TGTGCCAGCAGCCAAGATAATAGCGGGGGGGCCCCGACCCAGTACTTC.

This clonotype has at least ten counts. The J gene is TRBJ1-5, the V gene TRBV19; tentative D call: TRBD1 (5 bases). V lost 3 bases and J 6 bases, leaving 12 bases between the germline ends. In germline, CDR1 is LNHDA, CDR2 SQIVND (reference sequence). The CDR3 spans 14 residues. CDR3 DNA: TGTGCCAGTAGTATTGTAGGGACGAGTCAGCCCCAGCATTTT. This encodes CASSIVGTSQPQHF.

The chain carries TRBV9 and TRBJ2-5; D possibly corresponds to TRBD1 (6 bases). Trimming pared 4 bases from V and 5 bases from J, leaving 21 bases between. Germline V CDR1 and CDR2: SGDLS, YYNGEE. This CDR3 spans 16 amino acids. CDR3 region: CASSIDHGRGSETQYF. CDR3 bases: TGTGCCAGCAGCATTGATCACGGAAGGGGGTCCGAGACCCAGTACTTC.

Concerning this clonotype: A much larger clonotype is one base distant, so this may be a read error. V is TRBV9 and J is TRBJ1-2; tentatively, D is TRBD1 (6 bases). Trimming cost V 5 bases and J 4 bases, with 15 bases left between them. CDR1 and CDR2 from the germline V gene are SGDLS and YYNGEE. The CDR3 is 14 amino acids. The CDR3 DNA sequence: TGTGCCAGCAGTCTTCAGGGGATCGGCTATGGCTACACCTTC. It translates to CASSLQGIGYGYTF. Combining the CDR3 with reference TRBV9 and TRBJ1-2 gives the whole variable domain DSGVTQTPKHLITATGQRVTLRCSPRSGDLSVYWYQQSLDQGLQFLIQYYNGEERAKGNILERFSAQQFPDLHSELNLSSLELGDSALYFCASSLQGIGYGYTFGSGTRLTVV.

This clonotype was detected many times. CDR3 protein: CASSYEATPLHF. DNA of the CDR3: TGTGCCAGCAGCTATGAAGCCACACCCCTCCACTTT. The rearrangement uses TRBV7-8 and TRBJ1-6, with D unresolved. The CDR3 consists of 12 residues. V was trimmed by 4 bases and J by 11 bases, leaving 9 bases between them. Germline CDR1 reads SGHVS; CDR2 reads FQNEAQ. The complete variable domain, with remaining parts taken from reference TRBV7-8 and TRBJ1-6, reads GAGVSQSPRYKVAKRGQDVALRCDPISGHVSLFWYQQALGQGPEFLTYFQNEAQLDKSGLPSDRFFAERPEGSVSTLKIQRTQQEDSAVYLCASSYEATPLHFGNGTRLTVT.

This clonotype was observed at least ten times. The chain has TRBV20-1 and TRBJ2-7; 8 positions agree with TRBD1. After removal of 1 base from V and 3 bases from J, the junction contained 5 bases not matched to a gene. Per germline, CDR1 DFQATT and CDR2 SNEGSKA (reference sequence). CDR3 size: 14 residues. CDR3 sequence: CSARGRDRIYEQYF. The CDR3, as DNA: TGCAGTGCTAGAGGCCGGGACAGGATCTACGAGCAGTACTTC.

This sequence joins TRBV11-2 and TRBJ2-7; TRBD1 is a possible D gene (6 bases). This CDR3 region has 12 residues. Trimming stripped 5 bases from V and 2 bases from J, with 7 bases between. From germline, CDR1 is SGHAT and CDR2 FQNNGV. The CDR3 sequence: CASSGGPYEQYV. CDR3 DNA sequence: TGTGCCAGCAGCGGGGGCCCCTACGAGCAGTACGTC.

The sample holds many counts of this clonotype. The chain recombines TRBV12-3 or TRBV12-4 with TRBJ1-2; the D gene is possibly TRBD1 (6 bases). This CDR3 has 12 amino acids. V lost 6 bases to trimming and J lost 10 bases, with 15 bases between them. As DNA, the CDR3 is TGTGCCAGCAGCTCCGACAGGCGGAACTACACCTTC. Residues: CASSSDRRNYTF.

This CDR3 is CSTGGTGELFF. DNA of the CDR3: TGCAGCACTGGGGGCACCGGGGAGCTGTTTTTT. V usage is TRBV29-1 and J usage is TRBJ2-2; D is perhaps TRBD1 or TRBD2 (5 bases each). Germline V CDR1 and CDR2: SQVTM, ANQGSEA. The CDR3 loop spans 11 amino acids. Trimming pared 8 bases from V and 4 bases from J, leaving 8 bases between.

CDR3 loop: CASGPSGTSGGTYEQYF. Written as DNA, the CDR3 is TGTGCTAGTGGTCCCTCCGGGACTAGCGGGGGGACCTACGAGCAGTACTTC. This chain uses TRBV12-5 with TRBJ2-7; 15 nucleotides match TRBD2. Per germline, CDR1 LGHNT and CDR2 FRNRAP. The CDR3 is 17 amino acids. Trimming removed 5 bases from V and 2 bases from J; junction bases left unmatched: 7. Full variable domain (remainder filled in from reference TRBV12-5 and TRBJ2-7): DARVTQTPRHKVTEMGQEVTMRCQPILGHNTVFWYRQTMMQGLELLAYFRNRAPLDDSGMPKDRFSAEMPDATLATLKIQPSEPRDSAVYFCASGPSGTSGGTYEQYFGPGTRLTVT.